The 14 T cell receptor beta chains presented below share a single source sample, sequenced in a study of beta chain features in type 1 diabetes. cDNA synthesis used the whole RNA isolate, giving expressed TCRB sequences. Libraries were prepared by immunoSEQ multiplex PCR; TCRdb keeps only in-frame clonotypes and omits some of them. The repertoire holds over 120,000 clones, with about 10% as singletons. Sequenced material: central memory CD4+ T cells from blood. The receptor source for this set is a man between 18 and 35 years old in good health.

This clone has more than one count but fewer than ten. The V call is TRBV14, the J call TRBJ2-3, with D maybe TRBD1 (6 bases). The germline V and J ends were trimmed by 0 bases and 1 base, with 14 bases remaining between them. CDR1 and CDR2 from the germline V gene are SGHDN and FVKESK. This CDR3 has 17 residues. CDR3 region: CASSQDRMGAGTDTQYF. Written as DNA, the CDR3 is TGTGCCAGCAGCCAAGATCGGATGGGGGCGGGCACAGATACGCAGTATTTT.

The CDR3 DNA is TGTGCCAGCAGGGCCCAAGCGGGGGGTAACAATGAGCAGTTCTTC. Protein: CASRAQAGGNNEQFF. The chain has TRBV7-8 and TRBJ2-1, with 9 bases matching TRBD2. The CDR3 is made up of 15 amino acids. Trimming at V came to 6 bases and at J to 5 bases, leaving 8 bases not matched to a gene. CDR1 and CDR2 (germline): SGHVS, FQNEAQ.

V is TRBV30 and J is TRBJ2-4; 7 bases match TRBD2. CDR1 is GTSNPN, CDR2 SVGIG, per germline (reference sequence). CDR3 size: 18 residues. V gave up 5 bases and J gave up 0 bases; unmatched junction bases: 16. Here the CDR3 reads CAWDSLADLKLAKNIQYF. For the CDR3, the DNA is TGTGCCTGGGATAGTCTAGCGGACCTCAAACTAGCCAAAAACATTCAGTACTTC.

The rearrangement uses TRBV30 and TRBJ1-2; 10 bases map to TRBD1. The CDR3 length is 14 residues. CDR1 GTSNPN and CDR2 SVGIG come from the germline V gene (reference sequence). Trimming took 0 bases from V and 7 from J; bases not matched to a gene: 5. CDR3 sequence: CAWSVSGQGSGYTF. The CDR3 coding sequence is TGTGCCTGGAGTGTATCGGGACAGGGGTCTGGCTACACCTTC.

CDR3: CAWSQGVSNSPLHF. Here the CDR3 DNA reads TGTGCCTGGAGTCAGGGTGTGAGTAATTCACCCCTCCACTTT. The chain has TRBV30 and TRBJ1-6; possibly TRBD1 for D (5 bases). Trimming took 2 bases from V and 6 from J, leaving 11 bases between them. The germline CDR1 and CDR2 sequences are GTSNPN and SVGIG (reference sequence). CDR3 length equals 14 residues.

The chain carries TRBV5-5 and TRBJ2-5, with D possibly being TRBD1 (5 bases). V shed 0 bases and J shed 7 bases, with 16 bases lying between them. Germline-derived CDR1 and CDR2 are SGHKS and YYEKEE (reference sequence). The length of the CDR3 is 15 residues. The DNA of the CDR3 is TGTGCCAGCAGCTTGGATCCAGGGCTCTTCGGGACCCAGTACTTC. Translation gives CASSLDPGLFGTQYF. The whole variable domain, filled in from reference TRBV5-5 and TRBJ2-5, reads DAGVTQSPTHLIKTRGQQVTLRCSPISGHKSVSWYQQVLGQGPQFIFQYYEKEERGRGNFPDRFSARQFPNYSSELNVNALLLGDSALYLCASSLDPGLFGTQYFGPGTRLLVL.

The DNA for the CDR3 is TGTGCCAGCAGCGTAGCTAGCGGGGTCCAAGAGACCCAGTACTTC. Its protein product is CASSVASGVQETQYF. The rearrangement links TRBV9 to TRBJ2-5, with TRBD2 matching over 9 bases. The CDR3 is 15 amino acids. The V gene's germline CDR1 is SGDLS and CDR2 YYNGEE. V lost 0 bases and J lost 1; bases outside the gene matches: 1.

This CDR3 reads CASSYSSGGAREQYF. The CDR3 DNA reads TGTGCCAGCAGTTACTCTAGCGGGGGGGCTAGGGAGCAGTACTTC. The chain carries TRBV6-5 and TRBJ2-7, with 11 positions matching TRBD2. V was pared by 0 bases and J by 7 bases, with 5 bases of the junction left unmatched. CDR3 length equals 15 residues. Germline-derived CDR1 and CDR2 are MNHEY and SVGAGI.

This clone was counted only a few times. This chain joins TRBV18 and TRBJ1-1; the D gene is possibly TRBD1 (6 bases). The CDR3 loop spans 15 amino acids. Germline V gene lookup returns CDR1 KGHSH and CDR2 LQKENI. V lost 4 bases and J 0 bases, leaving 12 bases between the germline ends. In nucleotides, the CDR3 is TGTGCCAGCTCACTTCTGGACAGATTGAACACTGAAGCTTTCTTT. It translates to CASSLLDRLNTEAFF.

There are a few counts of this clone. The CDR3 DNA is TGCGCCAGCAGCCAAGCTTCACTAGTCGGCGAGCAGTACTTC. Residues: CASSQASLVGEQYF. This chain links TRBV4-3 with TRBJ2-7, with D perhaps matching TRBD2 (5 bases). Trimming took off 1 base at V and 6 bases at J, with 13 bases between the two ends. Germline V gene sequence: CDR1 LGHNA, CDR2 YSLEER. This CDR3 spans 14 amino acids.

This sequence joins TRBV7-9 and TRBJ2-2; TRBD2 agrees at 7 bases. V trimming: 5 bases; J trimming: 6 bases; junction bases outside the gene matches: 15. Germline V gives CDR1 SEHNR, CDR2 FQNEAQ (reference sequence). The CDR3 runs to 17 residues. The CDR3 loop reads CASSPRRASGHSGELFF. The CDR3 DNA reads TGTGCCAGCAGCCCCCGGCGGGCTAGCGGCCACTCCGGGGAGCTGTTTTTT.

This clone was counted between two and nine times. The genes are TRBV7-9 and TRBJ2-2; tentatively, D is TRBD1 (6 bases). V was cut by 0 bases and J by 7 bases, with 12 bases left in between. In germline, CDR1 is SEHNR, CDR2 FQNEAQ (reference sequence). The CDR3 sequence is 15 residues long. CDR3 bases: TGTGCCAGCAGCTTAGCCGACAGGATAATCGGGGAGCTGTTTTTT. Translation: CASSLADRIIGELFF.

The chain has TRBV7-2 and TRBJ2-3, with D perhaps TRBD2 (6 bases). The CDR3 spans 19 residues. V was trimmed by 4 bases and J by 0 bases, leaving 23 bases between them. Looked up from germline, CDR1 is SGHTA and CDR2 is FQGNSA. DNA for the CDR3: TGTGCCAGCAGCTATCCAACTGCAGGGAGGACCGGTAGCACAGATACGCAGTATTTT. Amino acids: CASSYPTAGRTGSTDTQYF.

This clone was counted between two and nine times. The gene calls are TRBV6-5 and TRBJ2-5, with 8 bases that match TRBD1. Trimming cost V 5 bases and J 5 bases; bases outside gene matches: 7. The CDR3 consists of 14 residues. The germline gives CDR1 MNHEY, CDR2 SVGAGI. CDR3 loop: CASSPRQGRETQYF. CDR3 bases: TGTGCCAGCAGTCCAAGACAGGGGAGGGAGACCCAGTACTTC.